The rows below give T cell receptor beta chains drawn from one sample of a study of T-cell reconstitution after alpha-beta-depleted transplantation in children. TCRdb called the PCR reads again in MiXCR, with one record for every CDR3 protein. The sample shows 200,000 to 250,000 distinct CDR3 sequences, about 9.2% of them seen only once. Sequences were derived from PBMCs from the stem cell graft donor, sampled from the stem cell graft. These receptors all come from a human donor who donated a stem cell graft to a child with acute lymphoblastic leukemia. Each CDR3 is given with its conserved first and last residue. D genes are given only for firm matches. Clone size, where shown, is once, few, many, or a class for clones that have expanded.

D gene | J gene | V gene | clone size | CDR3 protein | CDR3 DNA
. | TRBJ1-5 | TRBV5-5 | many | CATQGDSNQPQHF | TGTGCCACTCAAGGGGATAGCAATCAGCCCCAGCATTTT
. | TRBJ2-1 | TRBV2 | . | CASKRGTNTF | TGTGCCAGCAAACGGGGAACCAACACCTTC
. | TRBJ2-1 | TRBV4-1 | . | CASSQASPTAYNEQFF | TGCGCCAGCAGCCAAGCGTCCCCTACGGCCTACAATGAGCAGTTCTTC
TRBD1 | TRBJ2-3 | TRBV12-3/TRBV12-4 | many | CASRPGQEFTDTQYF | TGTGCCAGCAGGCCCGGACAGGAGTTCACAGATACGCAGTATTTT
. | TRBJ2-7 | TRBV12-3/TRBV12-4 | . | CASSPGPRYEQYF | TGTGCCAGCAGTCCGGGACCACGCTACGAGCAGTACTTC
TRBD1 | TRBJ2-1 | TRBV29-1 | many | CSVLGQGSYNEQFF | TGCAGCGTACTAGGACAGGGGTCCTACAATGAGCAGTTCTTC
TRBD1 | TRBJ1-1 | TRBV12-3/TRBV12-4 | few | CASSHGQGGEAFF | TGTGCCAGCAGCCACGGACAGGGTGGGGAAGCTTTCTTT
. | TRBJ1-5 | TRBV5-1 | . | CASSLVGETNQPQHF | TGCGCCAGCAGCTTGGTGGGGGAAACCAATCAGCCCCAGCATTTT
TRBD1 | TRBJ1-6 | TRBV5-1 | few | CASSLAGTGESPLHF | TGCGCCAGCAGCTTGGCCGGGACAGGGGAATCACCCCTCCACTTT
. | TRBJ1-1 | TRBV4-1 | . | CASRESTEAFF | TGCGCCAGCAGAGAGAGCACTGAAGCTTTCTTT
. | TRBJ2-3 | TRBV9 | many | CASSVGAGGRADTQYF | TGTGCCAGCAGCGTAGGAGCAGGGGGGCGAGCGGATACGCAGTATTTT
TRBD1 | TRBJ1-6 | TRBV20-1 | . | CSARDRGIPYNSPLHF | TGCAGTGCCCGGGACAGGGGGATCCCCTATAATTCACCCCTCCACTTT
. | TRBJ2-1 | TRBV7-2 | few | CASSFGGRTDPYYNEQFF | TGTGCCAGCAGCTTCGGAGGACGAACCGACCCATACTACAATGAGCAGTTCTTC
TRBD1 | TRBJ1-2 | TRBV4-2 | many | CASSPNEDRGHYGYTF | TGTGCCAGCAGCCCAAACGAGGACAGGGGGCACTATGGCTACACCTTC
. | TRBJ2-7 | TRBV12-3/TRBV12-4 | many | CASTLGGYEQYF | TGTGCCAGCACCCTTGGGGGCTACGAGCAGTACTTC
. | TRBJ1-1 | TRBV5-1 | . | CASSLERIPNTEAFF | TGCGCCAGCAGCTTGGAAAGGATCCCGAACACTGAAGCTTTCTTT
. | TRBJ1-1 | TRBV20-1 | . | CSARDSRVNTEAFF | TGCAGTGCTAGAGATAGCCGGGTGAACACTGAAGCTTTCTTT
. | TRBJ2-5 | TRBV12-3/TRBV12-4 | many | CASRQQTAPETQYF | TGTGCCAGCAGGCAACAGACGGCCCCAGAGACCCAGTACTTC
. | TRBJ1-1 | TRBV7-9 | few | CASSFRNMNTEAFF | TGTGCCAGCAGCTTCAGAAACATGAACACTGAAGCTTTCTTT
. | TRBJ2-5 | TRBV10-3 | few | CAISGRDRGETQYF | TGTGCCATCAGTGGGCGGGACCGCGGGGAGACCCAGTACTTC
. | TRBJ2-3 | TRBV12-5 | few | CASGKPNTDTQYF | TGTGCTAGTGGCAAGCCCAACACAGATACGCAGTATTTT
TRBD2 | TRBJ2-3 | TRBV7-2 | many | CASSPRGSGTSTDTQYF | TGTGCCAGCAGCCCGCGTGGTAGCGGGACTAGCACAGATACGCAGTATTTT
. | TRBJ1-2 | TRBV5-1 | . | CASSLVETEGYTF | TGCGCCAGCAGCTTGGTGGAAACAGAGGGCTACACCTTC
. | TRBJ2-3 | TRBV28 | many | CASSLGSDTQYF | TGTGCCAGCAGTTTAGGGTCAGATACGCAGTATTTT
. | TRBJ2-7 | TRBV12-3/TRBV12-4 | . | CASSGQDGGGQYF | TGTGCCAGCTCCGGACAGGACGGGGGAGGGCAGTACTTC
. | TRBJ1-6 | TRBV5-5 | many | CASSFRPETDNSPLHF | TGTGCCAGCAGCTTTCGCCCAGAGACTGATAATTCACCCCTCCACTTT
. | TRBJ2-5 | TRBV12-3/TRBV12-4 | few | CASSRRPQETQYF | TGTGCCAGCAGTCGACGGCCCCAAGAGACCCAGTACTTC
. | TRBJ2-2 | TRBV7-9 | . | CASSLKNTAGELFF | TGTGCCAGCAGCCTTAAAAACACTGCTGGGGAGCTGTTTTTT
. | TRBJ2-7 | TRBV15 | . | CATSRDQGYEQYF | TGTGCCACCAGCAGAGATCAGGGGTACGAGCAGTACTTC
TRBD1 | TRBJ2-1 | TRBV20-1 | few | CSARLGQGLDEQFF | TGCAGTGCTAGACTGGGACAGGGTCTTGATGAGCAGTTCTTC
. | TRBJ2-2 | TRBV10-3 | . | CATQTGSNTGELFF | TGTGCCACCCAAACAGGGAGTAACACCGGGGAGCTGTTTTTT
. | TRBJ2-3 | TRBV29-1 | many | CSVAPGPDTQYF | TGCAGCGTCGCCCCGGGGCCAGATACGCAGTATTTT
. | TRBJ1-5 | TRBV21-1 | many | CAGRIRDSNQPQHF | TGTGCCGGACGAATCCGGGACAGCAATCAGCCCCAGCATTTT
. | TRBJ1-3 | TRBV29-1 | many | CSVDRQGPGNTIYF | TGCAGCGTTGATAGGCAGGGCCCTGGAAACACCATATATTTT
. | TRBJ2-7 | TRBV10-3 | many | CAILGKTYEQYF | TGTGCCATCCTAGGGAAAACCTACGAGCAGTACTTC
. | TRBJ1-2 | TRBV4-2 | few | CASSQRGGGYTF | TGTGCCAGCAGCCAAAGAGGAGGGGGCTACACCTTC
TRBD1 | TRBJ2-7 | TRBV7-8 | . | CASSLQGTSYEQYF | TGTGCCAGCAGCCTACAGGGGACCTCCTACGAGCAGTACTTC
. | TRBJ1-2 | TRBV4-2 | few | CASSQDADSGTYGYTF | TGTGCCAGCAGCCAAGATGCAGACTCTGGAACCTATGGCTACACCTTC
TRBD1 | TRBJ2-3 | TRBV4-2 | . | CASSQITGADTQYF | TGTGCCAGCAGCCAAATAACAGGGGCAGATACGCAGTATTTT
. | TRBJ2-7 | TRBV3-1 | . | CASSQGQTGEQYF | TGTGCCAGCAGCCAAGGACAGACAGGCGAGCAGTACTTC
. | TRBJ1-1 | TRBV4-2 | many | CASSQMGQNTEAFF | TGTGCCAGCAGCCAGATGGGACAGAACACTGAAGCTTTCTTT
. | TRBJ1-3 | TRBV20-1 | many | CSAAGPINSGNTIYF | TGCAGTGCTGCCGGGCCCATAAACTCTGGAAACACCATATATTTT
. | TRBJ2-7 | TRBV6-5 | . | CATGIRSYEQYF | TGTGCCACCGGTATAAGATCCTACGAGCAGTACTTC
. | TRBJ2-5 | TRBV7-2 | few | CASSGRTVEETQYF | TGTGCCAGCAGCGGACGGACAGTGGAAGAGACCCAGTACTTC
. | TRBJ2-7 | TRBV20-1 | . | CSASLVNEQYF | TGCAGTGCTAGTTTGGTAAACGAGCAGTACTTC
. | TRBJ1-5 | TRBV20-1 | few | CSARVLDGSNQPQHF | TGCAGTGCTAGGGTCTTGGACGGCAGCAATCAGCCCCAGCATTTT
. | TRBJ1-1 | TRBV10-1 | few | CASRAQGQNTEAFF | TGCGCCAGCAGAGCCCAGGGACAGAACACTGAAGCTTTCTTT
. | TRBJ1-2 | TRBV12-3/TRBV12-4 | . | CASSFERGRDGYTF | TGTGCCAGCAGTTTTGAACGGGGGCGCGATGGCTACACCTTC
. | TRBJ2-3 | TRBV12-3/TRBV12-4 | many | CASSPQFRSDTQYF | TGTGCCAGCAGTCCGCAGTTCCGGTCAGATACGCAGTATTTT
TRBD2 | TRBJ2-3 | TRBV6-2/TRBV6-3 | few | CASSSTSGGTDTQYF | TGTGCCAGCAGTTCAACTAGCGGGGGCACAGATACGCAGTATTTT
. | TRBJ1-5 | TRBV7-9 | many | CASSFGGWSNQPQHF | TGTGCCAGCAGCTTCGGGGGATGGAGCAATCAGCCCCAGCATTTT
TRBD1 | TRBJ1-5 | TRBV12-3/TRBV12-4 | many | CASSLAGTGDTPQHF | TGTGCCAGCAGTTTAGCCGGGACAGGGGATACGCCCCAGCATTTT
TRBD1 | TRBJ2-5 | TRBV6-5 | few | CASSYSGTGPVTEQETQYF | TGTGCCAGCAGTTACTCCGGGACAGGACCGGTAACTGAACAAGAGACCCAGTACTTC